This T cell receptor beta chain was obtained from a study of naive and memory T cell subsets. Findings of the study overall: TCR transcript changes with activation or differentiation may affect this RNA method.

An oligonucleotide containing a UMI was ligated to the 3' end of TCR cDNA. Whole-blood samples were approximately 2.6 ml of peripheral blood from healthy adult volunteers. Reverse transcription used DNase-treated unsorted total RNA, aiming for roughly 1 to 1000 ng. Ligated cDNA underwent four rounds of PCR with nested alpha and beta constant region primers and SP2. Blood and skin TCR RNA was reverse transcribed with alpha and beta constant primers. TCRdb independently ran MiXCR on the 5' RACE reads; one entry per CDR3 protein. The sample lists roughly 60,000 distinct CDR3 sequences; over 7% were seen once. The CDR3 has 13 amino acids. The V end lost 5 bases, the J end lost 2 bases, and 11 bases lay between the germline ends. Germline V gene data show CDR1 as SGHRS and CDR2 as YFSETQ. This clonotype was found many times. Its antigen is unidentified.

V is TRBV5-1 and J is TRBJ2-7; possible D gene TRBD1, 6 bases. This TCR derives from a male donor in good health. The CDR3 here is CASSSRDTYEQYF. The CDR3 DNA sequence: TGCGCCAGCAGTTCCCGGGACACCTACGAGCAGTACTTC.